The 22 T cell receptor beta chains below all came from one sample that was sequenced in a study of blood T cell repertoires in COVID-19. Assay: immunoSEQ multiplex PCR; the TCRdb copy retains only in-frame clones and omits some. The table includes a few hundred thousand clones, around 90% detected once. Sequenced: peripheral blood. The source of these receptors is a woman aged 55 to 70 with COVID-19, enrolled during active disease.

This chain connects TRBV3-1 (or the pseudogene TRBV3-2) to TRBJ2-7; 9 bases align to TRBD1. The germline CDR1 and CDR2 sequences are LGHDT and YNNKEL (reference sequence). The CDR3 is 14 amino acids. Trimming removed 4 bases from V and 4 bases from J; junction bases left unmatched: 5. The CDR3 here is CASSPGQGVYEQYF. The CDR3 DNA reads TGTGCCAGCAGCCCGGGACAGGGAGTGTACGAGCAGTACTTC.

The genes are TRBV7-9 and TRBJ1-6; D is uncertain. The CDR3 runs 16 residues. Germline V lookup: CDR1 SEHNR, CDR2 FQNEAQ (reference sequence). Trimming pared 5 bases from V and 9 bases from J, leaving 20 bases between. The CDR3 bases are TGTGCCAGCAGCCCCCCCCCTACCGGAGGCACTTCACCCCTCCACTTT. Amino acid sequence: CASSPPPTGGTSPLHF.

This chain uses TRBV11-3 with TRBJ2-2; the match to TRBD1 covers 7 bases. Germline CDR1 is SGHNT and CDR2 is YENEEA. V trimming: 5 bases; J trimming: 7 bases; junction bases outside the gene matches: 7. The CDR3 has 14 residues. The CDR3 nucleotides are TGTGCCAGCAGCCTGGGACAGACCCACGGGGAGCTGTTTTTT. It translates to CASSLGQTHGELFF.

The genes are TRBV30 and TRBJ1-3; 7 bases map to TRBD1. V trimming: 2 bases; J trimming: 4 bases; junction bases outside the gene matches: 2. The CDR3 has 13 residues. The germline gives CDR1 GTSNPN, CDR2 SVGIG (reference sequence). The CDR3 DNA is TGTGCCTGGAGTTCGGGACAGGGAAACACCATATATTTT. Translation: CAWSSGQGNTIYF.

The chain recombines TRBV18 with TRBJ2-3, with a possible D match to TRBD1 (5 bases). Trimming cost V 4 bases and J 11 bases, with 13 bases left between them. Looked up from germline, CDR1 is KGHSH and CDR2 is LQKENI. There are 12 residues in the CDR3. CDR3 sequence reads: CASSRRQWEQYF. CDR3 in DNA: TGTGCCAGCTCACGGAGACAGTGGGAGCAGTATTTT.

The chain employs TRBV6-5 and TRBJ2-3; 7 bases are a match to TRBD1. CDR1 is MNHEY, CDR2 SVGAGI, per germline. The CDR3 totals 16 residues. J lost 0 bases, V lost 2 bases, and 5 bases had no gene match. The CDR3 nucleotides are TGTGCCAGCAGTTACCCCGGGACAGCCAGCACAGATACGCAGTATTTT. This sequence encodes CASSYPGTASTDTQYF.

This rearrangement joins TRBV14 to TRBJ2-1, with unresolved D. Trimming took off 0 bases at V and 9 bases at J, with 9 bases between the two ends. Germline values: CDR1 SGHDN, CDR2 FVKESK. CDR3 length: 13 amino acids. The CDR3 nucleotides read TGTGCCAGCAGCCAAGACCGGGTGGGTGAGCAGTTCTTC. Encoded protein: CASSQDRVGEQFF.

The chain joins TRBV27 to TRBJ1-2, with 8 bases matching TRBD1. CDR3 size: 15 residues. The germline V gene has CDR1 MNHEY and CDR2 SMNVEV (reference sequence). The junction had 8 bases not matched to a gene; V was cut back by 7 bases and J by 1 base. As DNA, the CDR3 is TGTGCCAGCAATCCGTCAGGGGGCGGTAACTATGGCTACACCTTC. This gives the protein CASNPSGGGNYGYTF.

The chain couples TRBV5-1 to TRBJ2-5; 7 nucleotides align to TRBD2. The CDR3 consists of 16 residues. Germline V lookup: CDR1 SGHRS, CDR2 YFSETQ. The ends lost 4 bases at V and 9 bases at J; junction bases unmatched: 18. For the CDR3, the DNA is TGCGCCAGCAGCCAGATGATGGCGGGGGACTTCTTGGCCCAGTACTTC. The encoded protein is CASSQMMAGDFLAQYF.

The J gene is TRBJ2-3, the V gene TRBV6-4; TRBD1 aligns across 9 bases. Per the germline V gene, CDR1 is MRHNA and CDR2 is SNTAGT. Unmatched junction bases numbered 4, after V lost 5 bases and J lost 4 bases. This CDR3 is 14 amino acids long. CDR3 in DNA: TGTGCCAGCAGTCGGGACAGGGCTTCAGATACGCAGTATTTT. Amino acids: CASSRDRASDTQYF.

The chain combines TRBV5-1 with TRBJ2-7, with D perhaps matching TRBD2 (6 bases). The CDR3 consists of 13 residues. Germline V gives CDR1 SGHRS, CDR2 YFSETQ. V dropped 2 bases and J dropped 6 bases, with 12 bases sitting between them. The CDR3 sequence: CASSLFLGGEQYF. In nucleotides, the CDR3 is TGCGCCAGCAGCTTATTTCTGGGGGGCGAGCAGTACTTC.

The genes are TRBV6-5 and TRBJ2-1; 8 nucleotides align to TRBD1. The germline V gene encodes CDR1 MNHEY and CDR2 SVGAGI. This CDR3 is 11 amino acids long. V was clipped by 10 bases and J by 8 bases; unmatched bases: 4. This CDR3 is CATDRGDEQFF. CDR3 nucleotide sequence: TGTGCCACCGACAGGGGTGATGAGCAGTTCTTC.

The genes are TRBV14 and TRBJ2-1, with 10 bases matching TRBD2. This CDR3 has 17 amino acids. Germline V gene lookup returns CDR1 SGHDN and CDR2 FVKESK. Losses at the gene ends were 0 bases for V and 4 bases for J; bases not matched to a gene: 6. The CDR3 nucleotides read TGTGCCAGCAGCCAAGATCGGGTTAGCGGGGGGTACAATGAGCAGTTCTTC. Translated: CASSQDRVSGGYNEQFF.

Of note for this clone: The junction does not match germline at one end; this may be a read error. In DNA, the CDR3 is TGTGCTAGCAGCGTATCGGCGTCCCGGGACACCGGGGAGCTGTTTTTT. Its protein product is CASSVSASRDTGELFF. J is TRBJ2-2 and V is TRBV7-7, with D unresolved. CDR1 is SSHAT and CDR2 is FNYEAQ in the germline V gene (reference sequence). CDR3 length equals 16 residues.

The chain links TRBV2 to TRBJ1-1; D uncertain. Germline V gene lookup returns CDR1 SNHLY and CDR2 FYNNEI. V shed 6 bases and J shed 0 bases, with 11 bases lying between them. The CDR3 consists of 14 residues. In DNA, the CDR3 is TGTGCCAGCAGATCGACACAGATGAACACTGAAGCTTTCTTT. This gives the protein CASRSTQMNTEAFF.

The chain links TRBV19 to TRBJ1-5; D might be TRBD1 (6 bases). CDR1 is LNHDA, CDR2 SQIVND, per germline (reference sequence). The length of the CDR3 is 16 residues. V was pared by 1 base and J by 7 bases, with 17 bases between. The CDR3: CASSIGIPLRGQPQHF. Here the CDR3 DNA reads TGTGCCAGTAGTATAGGGATTCCCCTCAGGGGACAGCCCCAGCATTTT.

The CDR3 bases are TGTGCCAGCTCACAGGGGGGGTATGGCTACACCTTC. Translation: CASSQGGYGYTF. The V call is TRBV18, the J call TRBJ1-2, with a weak D call TRBD1 (6 bases). The CDR3 consists of 12 residues. Per germline, CDR1 KGHSH and CDR2 LQKENI. The germline V and J ends were trimmed by 4 bases and 5 bases, with 8 bases remaining between them.

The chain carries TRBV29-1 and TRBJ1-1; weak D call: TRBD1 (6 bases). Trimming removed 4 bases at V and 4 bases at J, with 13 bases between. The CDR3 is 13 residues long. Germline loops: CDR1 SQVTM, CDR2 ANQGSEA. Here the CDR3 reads CSVGGPPATEAFF. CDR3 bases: TGCAGCGTTGGGGGGCCGCCTGCCACTGAAGCTTTCTTT.

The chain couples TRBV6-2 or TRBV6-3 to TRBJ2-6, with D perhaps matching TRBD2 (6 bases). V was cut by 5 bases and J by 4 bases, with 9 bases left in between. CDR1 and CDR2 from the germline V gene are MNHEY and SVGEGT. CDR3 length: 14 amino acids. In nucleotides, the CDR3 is TGTGCCAGCAGTCCGGGGGAAGGGGCCAACGTCCTGACTTTC. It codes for CASSPGEGANVLTF.

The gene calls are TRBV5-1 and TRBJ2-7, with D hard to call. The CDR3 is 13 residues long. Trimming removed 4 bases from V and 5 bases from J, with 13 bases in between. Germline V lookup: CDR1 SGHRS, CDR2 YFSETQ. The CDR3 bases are TGCGCCAGCAGCCCCCGCCCGAGAGACGAGCAGTACTTC. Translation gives CASSPRPRDEQYF. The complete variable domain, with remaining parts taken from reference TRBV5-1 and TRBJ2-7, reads KAGVTQTPRYLIKTRGQQVTLSCSPISGHRSVSWYQQTPGQGLQFLFEYFSETQRNKGNFPGRFSGRQFSNSRSEMNVSTLELGDSALYLCASSPRPRDEQYFGPGTRLTVT.

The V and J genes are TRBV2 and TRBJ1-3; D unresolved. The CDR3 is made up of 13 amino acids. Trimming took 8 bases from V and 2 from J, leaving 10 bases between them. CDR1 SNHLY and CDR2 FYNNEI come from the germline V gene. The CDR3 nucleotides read TGTGCCAGCCCCGGGTCCCCTGGAAACACCATATATTTT. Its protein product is CASPGSPGNTIYF.

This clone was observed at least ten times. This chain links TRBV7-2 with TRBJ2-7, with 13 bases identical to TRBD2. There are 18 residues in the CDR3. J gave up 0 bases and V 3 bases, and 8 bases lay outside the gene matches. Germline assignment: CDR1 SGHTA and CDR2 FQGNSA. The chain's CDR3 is CASSLARTSGGPSYEQYF. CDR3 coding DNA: TGTGCCAGCAGCTTGGCCCGGACTAGCGGGGGCCCCTCCTACGAGCAGTACTTC. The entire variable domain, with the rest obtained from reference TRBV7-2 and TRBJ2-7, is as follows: GAGVSQSPSNKVTEKGKDVELRCDPISGHTALYWYRQSLGQGLEFLIYFQGNSAPDKSGLPSDRFSAERTGGSVSTLTIQRTQQEDSAVYLCASSLARTSGGPSYEQYFGPGTRLTVT.